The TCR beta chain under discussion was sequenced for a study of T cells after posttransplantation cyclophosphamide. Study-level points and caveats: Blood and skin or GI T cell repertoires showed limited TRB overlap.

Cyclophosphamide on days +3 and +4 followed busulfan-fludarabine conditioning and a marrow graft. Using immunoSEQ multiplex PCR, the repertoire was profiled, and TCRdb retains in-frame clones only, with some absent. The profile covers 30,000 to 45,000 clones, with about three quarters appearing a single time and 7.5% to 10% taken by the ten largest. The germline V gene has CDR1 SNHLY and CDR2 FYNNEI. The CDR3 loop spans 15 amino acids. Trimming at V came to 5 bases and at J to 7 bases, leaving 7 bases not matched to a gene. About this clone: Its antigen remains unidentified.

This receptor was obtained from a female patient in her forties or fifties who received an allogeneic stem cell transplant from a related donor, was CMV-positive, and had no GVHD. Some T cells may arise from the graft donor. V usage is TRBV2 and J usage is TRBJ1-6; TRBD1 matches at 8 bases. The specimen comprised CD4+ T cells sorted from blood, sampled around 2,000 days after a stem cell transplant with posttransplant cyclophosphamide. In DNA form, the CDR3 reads TGTGCCAGCAGTTCCCAGGACAGGGTAAATTCACCCCTCCACTTT. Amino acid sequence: CASSSQDRVNSPLHF.